Shown below are 9 T cell receptor beta chains from a single sample sequenced in a study of blood T cell repertoires in COVID-19. This table comes from immunoSEQ multiplex PCR, and its TCRdb copy is limited to in-frame clones, with some not included. The sample lists 100,000 to 120,000 clones; around nine tenths were seen once. The sample taken for sequencing was peripheral blood. The receptors were gathered from a woman in her forties or fifties with acute or convalescent COVID-19.

The chain joins TRBV7-8 to TRBJ1-5; D might be TRBD1 (6 bases). V gave up 7 bases and J gave up 5 bases, with 15 bases separating them. CDR3 size: 14 residues. Germline CDR1 SGHVS, CDR2 FQNEAQ. The CDR3 loop reads CASTPRGAYQPQHF. Written as DNA, the CDR3 is TGTGCCAGCACCCCACGGGGGGCTTATCAGCCCCAGCATTTT.

The chain combines TRBV5-1 with TRBJ2-5; D possibly corresponds to TRBD2 (5 bases). Trimming stripped 0 bases from V and 0 bases from J, with 9 bases between. This CDR3 comprises 15 residues. Germline CDR1 is SGHRS and CDR2 is YFSETQ. In DNA, the CDR3 is TGCGCCAGCAGCTTGGGTGGAGCGGACCAAGAGACCCAGTACTTC. This codes for CASSLGGADQETQYF.

The J gene is TRBJ1-1, the V gene TRBV30, with D tentatively TRBD1 (5 bases). The CDR3 contains 14 residues. The V end was cut by 2 bases, the J end by 5 bases, with 15 bases between. Germline V lookup: CDR1 GTSNPN, CDR2 SVGIG (reference sequence). The CDR3 reads CAWSTPLGLTEAFF. CDR3 sequence (DNA): TGTGCCTGGAGTACACCGTTGGGGCTTACTGAAGCTTTCTTT. Filled out from reference TRBV30 and TRBJ1-1, the complete variable domain reads SQTIHQWPATLVQPVGSPLSLECTVEGTSNPNLYWYRQAAGRGLQLLFYSVGIGQISSEVPQNLSASRPQDRQFILSSKKLLLSDSGFYLCAWSTPLGLTEAFFGQGTRLTVV.

The gene calls are TRBV19 and TRBJ1-5, with D unclear. Looked up from germline, CDR1 is LNHDA and CDR2 is SQIVND (reference sequence). V lost 4 bases to trimming and J lost 2 bases, with 12 bases between them. This CDR3 has 15 residues. CDR3 nucleotide sequence: TGTGCCAGTAGTACCAGTAGCGATGGCAATCAGCCCCAGCATTTT. Translated: CASSTSSDGNQPQHF.

The V gene is TRBV5-8, the J gene TRBJ2-3; D possibly corresponds to TRBD2 (6 bases). The CDR3 has 14 amino acids. Germline CDR1 and CDR2: SGHTS and YDEGEE. V dropped 4 bases and J dropped 2 bases, with 11 bases sitting between them. DNA of the CDR3: TGTGCCAGCAGCCGCGGGGCCTCCACAGATACGCAGTATTTT. This translates into CASSRGASTDTQYF. The full variable domain, its missing parts supplied by reference TRBV5-8 and TRBJ2-3, is EAGVTQSPTHLIKTRGQQATLRCSPISGHTSVYWYQQALGLGLQFLLWYDEGEERNRGNFPPRFSGRQFPNYSSELNVNALELEDSALYLCASSRGASTDTQYFGPGTRLTVL.

This clone was seen more than once but under ten times. The chain recombines TRBV5-1 with TRBJ2-7, with TRBD2 as a possible D gene (6 bases). CDR1 SGHRS and CDR2 YFSETQ come from the germline V gene. This CDR3 contains 13 residues. Trimming pared 4 bases from V and 5 bases from J, leaving 13 bases between. The CDR3 here is CASSRLEGNEQYF. The CDR3 nucleotides are TGCGCCAGCAGCAGGCTGGAGGGGAACGAGCAGTACTTC.

This chain joins TRBV5-1 and TRBJ2-7; possibly TRBD1 for D (6 bases). Germline V gene data show CDR1 as SGHRS and CDR2 as YFSETQ. Trimming cost V 4 bases and J 2 bases, with 16 bases left between them. CDR3 size: 15 residues. The CDR3 nucleotides read TGCGCCAGCAGCACACAACAGGGAAGCCCCTACGAGCAGTACTTC. Protein sequence: CASSTQQGSPYEQYF.

The rearrangement uses TRBV3-1 (or the pseudogene TRBV3-2) and TRBJ1-1, with 7 positions matching TRBD1. The V segment lost 4 bases and the J segment 1 base; nucleotides outside the gene matches: 6. This CDR3 spans 15 amino acids. Germline V gives CDR1 LGHDT, CDR2 YNNKEL (reference sequence). In DNA, the CDR3 is TGTGCCAGCAGCCCTCGGGACAGAAAGAACACTGAAGCTTTCTTT. Protein: CASSPRDRKNTEAFF.

This clone has a single count. The J gene is TRBJ2-3, the V gene TRBV10-1; TRBD2 matches at 10 bases. The CDR3 is made up of 17 amino acids. J was trimmed by 1 base and V by 0 bases; bases with no gene match: 4. The germline CDR1 and CDR2 sequences are WNHNN and SYGVQD (reference sequence). CDR3 bases: TGCGCCAGCAGTGAGTCCCTAGCGGGAGAGGGCACAGATACGCAGTATTTT. It encodes CASSESLAGEGTDTQYF.